The source of this TCR beta chain is a study of high-grade serous ovarian cancer treatment subgroups. The study's findings and limits: Repertoire similarity ranged roughly 0.1 to 0.79 between tumors of one patient.

The V gene end was trimmed by 6 bases and the J gene end by 3 bases; junction bases not matched to a gene: 7. CDR1 SNHLY and CDR2 FYNNEI come from the germline V gene. The CDR3 runs 14 residues. As concerns this clone: Antigen unknown.

Profiled with immunoSEQ multiplex PCR; TCRdb holds only in-frame clones, not every one. The sample contains 7,500 or so clones, approximately 84% of which appear only once. Tumor samples were taken before definitive surgery or chemotherapy. The sequencing sample was made of tumor tissue. V usage is TRBV2 and J usage is TRBJ2-7; 8 bases map to TRBD2. The TCR comes from a human donor with high-grade serous ovarian cancer. CDR3 bases: TGTGCCAGCAGCTCGCCACGGGGGGGCTACGAGCAGTACTTC. As protein: CASSSPRGGYEQYF.